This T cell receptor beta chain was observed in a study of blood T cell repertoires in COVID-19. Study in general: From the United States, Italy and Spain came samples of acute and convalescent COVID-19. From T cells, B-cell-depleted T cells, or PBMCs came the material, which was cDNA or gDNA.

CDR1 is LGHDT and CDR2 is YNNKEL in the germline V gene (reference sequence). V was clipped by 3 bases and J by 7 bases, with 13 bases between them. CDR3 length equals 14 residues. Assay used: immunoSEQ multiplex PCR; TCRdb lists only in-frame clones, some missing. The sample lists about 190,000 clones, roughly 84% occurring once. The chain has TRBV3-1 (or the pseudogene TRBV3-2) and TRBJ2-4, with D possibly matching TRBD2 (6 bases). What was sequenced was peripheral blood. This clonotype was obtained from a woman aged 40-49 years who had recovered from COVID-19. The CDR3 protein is CASSHPVRGNIQYF. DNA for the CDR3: TGTGCCAGCAGCCACCCGGTTCGGGGGAACATTCAGTACTTC.